These T cell receptor beta chains were read from a single sample in a study of CD8+CD57+ T cells in acquired aplastic anemia. MiXCR was run by TCRdb on the reads, yielding one entry per CDR3 protein. The repertoire includes 150,000 to 200,000 distinct CDR3 sequences, 64% of them detected once, and about half sits in the top ten. The source material was sorted CD4+, CD8+, or CD8+CD57+ T cells (not recorded which) from PBMCs. The source of these receptors is a human donor with severe aplastic anemia or a healthy control (not recorded which). CDR3s include the opening cysteine and the closing phenylalanine or tryptophan. D genes are given only for firm matches. Some rows mark clone size as missing; the rest say once, few, many or name a class of expanded clone.

>-|TRBJ2-7|TRBV24-1|14|-
TGTGCCACCAGTGATTTAGCAGTCTCCTACGAGCAGTACTTC
CATSDLAVSYEQYF
>few|TRBJ1-2|TRBV20-1|12|TRBD1
TGCAGTGCTAGCTCAAGACAGGGTCCTTACACCTTC
CSASSRQGPYTF
>-|TRBJ1-1|TRBV5-4|12|-
TGTGCCAGCAGCCCCCCGGTCACTGAAGCTTTCTTT
CASSPPVTEAFF
>many|TRBJ1-1|TRBV20-1|12|-
TGCAGTGCTAGAGATTATGCGGGCGAAGCTTTCTTT
CSARDYAGEAFF
>-|TRBJ2-5|TRBV15|14|-
TGTGCCACCAGCAGAGGGACCGGGTTGGAGACCCAGTACTTC
CATSRGTGLETQYF
>-|TRBJ2-1|TRBV19|15|TRBD2
TGTGCCAGTAGTATGAAAGCGGGGCTCTACAATGAGCAGTTCTTC
CASSMKAGLYNEQFF
>-|TRBJ1-5|TRBV15|17|TRBD1
TGTGCCACCAGCAGCGGACAGGTTGGATTTAAGGGTCAGCCCCAGCATTTT
CATSSGQVGFKGQPQHF
>-|TRBJ1-5|TRBV15|17|-
TGTGCTACCAGCAGGCCAACCCCCAGGGATAGCAATCAGCCCAAGCATTTT
CATSRPTPRDSNQPKHF
>-|TRBJ2-7|TRBV10-3|13|-
TGTGCCATCACCCCGGGATCCCCCTACGAGCAGTACTTC
CAITPGSPYEQYF
>-|TRBJ2-7|TRBV12-3/TRBV12-4|13|TRBD2
TGTGCCAGCAGTTTCGGGGAGGGTGACGAGCAGTACTTC
CASSFGEGDEQYF
>-|TRBJ2-3|TRBV6-4|15|TRBD1
TGTGCCAGCAGTGAAGGGGGGACAGGGGCAGATACGCAGTATTTT
CASSEGGTGADTQYF
>-|TRBJ2-2|TRBV7-6|17|TRBD2
TGTGCCAGCAGCTTGGTAGCGGGGGGGTACAACACCGGGGAGCTGTTTTTT
CASSLVAGGYNTGELFF
>-|TRBJ1-2|TRBV7-8|13|-
TGTGCCAGCAGCTTAGCAGGGGAGGGAGGCTACACCTTC
CASSLAGEGGYTF
>-|TRBJ1-6|TRBV7-4|14|TRBD1
TGTGCCAGCATCAACCGGGACAGAACTTCACCCCTCCACTTT
CASINRDRTSPLHF
>-|TRBJ1-3|TRBV6-6|14|TRBD1
TGTGCCAGCAGTCAGACAGGGAATGGAAACACCATATATTTT
CASSQTGNGNTIYF
>-|TRBJ2-7|TRBV19|15|TRBD1
TGTGCCAGTAGTCCGGAGGGACAGGGGCTCATCGAGCAGTACTTC
CASSPEGQGLIEQYF
>-|TRBJ1-2|TRBV20-1|14|-
TGCAGTGCTATGAAATCCACCGGGGGCTATGGCTACACCTTC
CSAMKSTGGYGYTF
>once|TRBJ1-1|TRBV2|14|-
TGTGCCAGCAGTACCCGTCGAGAGTACACTGAAGCTTTCTTT
CASSTRREYTEAFF
>few|TRBJ1-4|TRBV7-2|14|TRBD1
TGTGCCAGCAGATCCGGGACAGGGAATGAAAAACTGTTTTTT
CASRSGTGNEKLFF
>-|TRBJ1-4|TRBV12-3/TRBV12-4|17|TRBD1
TGTGCCAGCAGTTTAGGAACCGGGACAGGCCTTAATGAAAAACTGTTTTTT
CASSLGTGTGLNEKLFF
>once|TRBJ2-7|TRBV20-1|15|-
TGCAGTGCTAGACCGATACAGGGACCCTCCTACGAGCAGTACTTC
CSARPIQGPSYEQYF
>once|TRBJ2-7|TRBV19|11|-
TGTGCCAGTTTTGTAGGGTCCGAGCAGTACTTC
CASFVGSEQYF
>-|TRBJ2-5|TRBV19|14|TRBD1
TGTGCCAGTAGTATCAGGGGGACGGTAGAGACCCAGTACTTC
CASSIRGTVETQYF
>-|TRBJ2-7|TRBV7-8|15|-
TGTGCCAGCAGGCCTTCCGGGACGCATCCCTACGAGCAGTACTTC
CASRPSGTHPYEQYF